The T cell receptor beta chain under discussion was sequenced for a study of blood T cell repertoires in COVID-19. The wider study: Italy, Spain and the United States were the sources of the convalescent and acute COVID-19 samples.

Participants were placed into cohorts based on the clinical history they reported. Germline values: CDR1 KGHSH, CDR2 LQKENI. V was cut by 6 bases and J by 0 bases, with 15 bases left in between. The CDR3 loop spans 16 amino acids. In the original analysis: Researchers report that nucleated cell counts were estimated from reference gene primer amplification. Here immunoSEQ multiplex PCR was the method, and the copy in TCRdb shows in-frame clones only, minus some. Clonal size and the V and J genes are those of that table, whereas D and trimming came from the DNA. The sample holds approximately 450,000 clones; roughly 87% are singletons and the top ten take almost 2%.

The V call is TRBV18, the J call TRBJ1-3; TRBD1 might be the D (6 bases). The sample was PBMCs or T cells enriched from blood (not recorded which). This receptor was obtained from a woman aged 18-30 years with acute COVID-19. CDR3 in DNA: TGTGCCAGCTCCCCTAGCACAGGGACCTCTGGAAACACCATATATTTT. It encodes CASSPSTGTSGNTIYF.